The 29 T cell receptor beta chains below were found in one sample sequenced in a study of response to subunit inactivated influenza vaccine. TCRdb re-derived calls from the RT-PCR reads in MiXCR, one entry per CDR3 protein. The sample shows 180,000 or so distinct CDR3 sequences, about an eighth of them seen only once. The data were also submitted as part of a second study, on T cells expressing NK-cell markers. From that paper: Beta-chain TCR cDNA was generated via 5'RACE template switching with UMIs.

This sample comprised CD8+ T cells sorted from PBMCs, obtained 11 to 12 days after vaccination. Receptors originate from a man between 50 and 59 years old who received an inactivated influenza vaccine.

The chain is built from TRBV29-1 and TRBJ2-3, with TRBD1 identical over 8 bases. In germline, CDR1 is SQVTM, CDR2 ANQGSEA. This CDR3 region has 15 residues. With 6 bases clipped from V and 2 bases from J, the junction kept 10 bases outside the gene matches. The CDR3 nucleotides are TGCAGCGTGGTAGGGACAGGCCTCCCCACAGATACGCAGTATTTT. Protein: CSVVGTGLPTDTQYF.

The CDR3 here is CASSYSDGNVLTF. The DNA of the CDR3 is TGTGCCAGCAGTTACTCGGACGGCAACGTCCTGACTTTC. The rearrangement links TRBV6-5 to TRBJ2-6; D gene uncertain. Germline V CDR1 and CDR2: MNHEY, SVGAGI. Trimming took 0 bases from V and 9 from J, leaving 6 bases between them. The CDR3 totals 13 residues.

The CDR3 loop is CASRTLAGGYNEQFF. The CDR3 nucleotides are TGTGCCAGCAGGACACTAGCGGGAGGCTACAATGAGCAGTTCTTC. The chain uses TRBV2 and TRBJ2-1; the match to TRBD2 covers 12 bases. The V and J ends lost 6 bases and 3 bases, in that order; junction bases with no gene match: 3. The CDR3 has 15 amino acids. Germline CDR1 SNHLY, CDR2 FYNNEI.

This clonotype occurred a few times. The chain couples TRBV5-4 to TRBJ2-3; D not certain. The CDR3 consists of 17 residues. Trimming shortened V by 1 base and J by 0 bases, and 15 bases separated the two germline ends. Per the germline V gene, CDR1 is SGHNT and CDR2 is YYREEE (reference sequence). CDR3 DNA: TGTGCCAGCAGCTTGAACCCTGGTCAGGCGAGCACAGATACGCAGTATTTT. Translation: CASSLNPGQASTDTQYF. Full variable domain (remainder filled in from reference TRBV5-4 and TRBJ2-3): ETGVTQSPTHLIKTRGQQVTLRCSSQSGHNTVSWYQQALGQGPQFIFQYYREEENGRGNFPPRFSGLQFPNYSSELNVNALELDDSALYLCASSLNPGQASTDTQYFGPGTRLTVL.

The sample holds a few counts of this clonotype. The CDR3 spells CASSYNSDGELFF. CDR3 nucleotides: TGTGCCAGCAGTTACAATAGCGACGGGGAGCTGTTTTTT. This chain connects TRBV6-5 to TRBJ2-2; possible D gene TRBD2, 5 bases. The CDR3 totals 13 residues. Looked up from germline, CDR1 is MNHEY and CDR2 is SVGAGI. V lost 2 bases to trimming and J lost 7 bases, with 8 bases between them.

This clonotype turned up a few times. The CDR3 coding sequence is TGTGCCAGCAGTTTCGTCAACTCCTACGAGCAGTACTTC. This codes for CASSFVNSYEQYF. The rearrangement joins TRBV27 to TRBJ2-7; no clear D. The ends were cut back, 3 bases at V and 0 bases at J, with 6 bases in the middle. Germline-derived CDR1 and CDR2 are MNHEY and SMNVEV (reference sequence). The CDR3 covers 13 residues.

This clonotype has at least ten counts. V gene TRBV29-1 combines with J gene TRBJ2-7; a weak D match, TRBD2 (6 bases). CDR1 SQVTM and CDR2 ANQGSEA come from the germline V gene. The CDR3 has 12 amino acids. Trimming stripped 4 bases from V and 4 bases from J, with 11 bases between. The CDR3 loop is CSVVHSGYEQYF. CDR3 sequence (DNA): TGCAGCGTTGTCCACAGCGGGTACGAGCAGTACTTC.

This rearrangement joins TRBV5-1 to TRBJ2-5; D unresolved. CDR1 is SGHRS and CDR2 is YFSETQ in the germline V gene. The CDR3 totals 15 residues. V was cut by 4 bases and J by 3 bases, with 16 bases left in between. The CDR3 nucleotides read TGCGCCAGCAGCCTACTAAACACCTGGAAAGAGACCCAGTACTTC. This sequence encodes CASSLLNTWKETQYF.

This clonotype occurred a few times. The chain uses TRBV7-8 and TRBJ1-3; D not certain. Trimming shortened V by 1 base and J by 0 bases, and 10 bases separated the two germline ends. This CDR3 comprises 16 residues. CDR1 and CDR2 from the germline V gene are SGHVS and FQNEAQ. In DNA form, the CDR3 reads TGTGCCAGCAGCTTAGTGGGCGGGCGCTCTGGAAACACCATATATTTT. It encodes CASSLVGGRSGNTIYF.

The rearrangement links TRBV15 to TRBJ2-4, with 8 bases aligning to TRBD2. This CDR3 has 17 amino acids. Germline assignment: CDR1 LNHNV and CDR2 YYDKDF (reference sequence). Trimming took 7 bases from V and 3 from J; bases not matched to a gene: 14. CDR3 coding DNA: TGTGCCACCAACCCGGGACTAGGGGCTCTCGGCAAAAACATTCAGTACTTC. It codes for CATNPGLGALGKNIQYF.

This clonotype was counted between two and nine times. The chain combines TRBV7-6 with TRBJ2-7; D call uncertain. Looked up from germline, CDR1 is SGHVS and CDR2 is FNYEAQ. Trimming removed 1 base at V and 0 bases at J, with 10 bases between. There are 15 residues in the CDR3. The CDR3 spells CASSLEATNSYEQYF. CDR3 coding DNA: TGTGCCAGCAGCTTAGAGGCAACTAACTCCTACGAGCAGTACTTC.

This sequence joins TRBV11-2 and TRBJ2-1; TRBD2 matches 13 bases. The V and J ends lost 3 bases and 9 bases, in that order; junction bases with no gene match: 5. This CDR3 has 15 residues. CDR1 SGHAT and CDR2 FQNNGV come from the germline V gene. This CDR3 is CASSLGLAGMAEQFF. The CDR3 DNA reads TGTGCCAGCAGCTTGGGACTAGCGGGAATGGCTGAGCAGTTCTTC.

This clonotype has more than one count but fewer than ten. The rearrangement uses TRBV10-3 and TRBJ1-1; maybe TRBD1 (6 bases). Trimming took 4 bases from V and 1 from J, leaving 7 bases between them. Germline CDR1 is ENHRY and CDR2 is SYGVKD. The CDR3 sequence is 13 residues long. CDR3 sequence reads: CAISAGANTEAFF. The CDR3 DNA reads as TGTGCCATCAGTGCGGGGGCGAACACTGAAGCTTTCTTT.

The J gene is TRBJ2-5, the V gene TRBV30; 8 bases match TRBD1. Losses at the gene ends were 2 bases for V and 1 base for J; bases not matched to a gene: 3. This CDR3 is built from 14 residues. The V gene's germline CDR1 is GTSNPN and CDR2 SVGIG (reference sequence). Here the CDR3 DNA reads TGTGCCTGGAGTTTCACAGGGGGCCAAGAGACCCAGTACTTC. Translation gives CAWSFTGGQETQYF.

In its sample, this clonotype was seen a few times. This chain connects TRBV7-9 to TRBJ2-1; 9 bases fit TRBD2. The CDR3 is made up of 15 amino acids. V shed 5 bases, J shed 5 bases, and the junction held 7 bases outside the gene matches. From germline, CDR1 is SEHNR and CDR2 FQNEAQ (reference sequence). CDR3 protein: CASSGRAGGHNEQFF. The CDR3 DNA is TGTGCCAGCAGCGGAAGAGCGGGAGGCCACAATGAGCAGTTCTTC.

A few counts support this clonotype. This chain uses TRBV12-3 or TRBV12-4 with TRBJ2-2, with D perhaps TRBD1 (6 bases). With 7 bases removed from V and 1 base from J, the gap between germline ends came to 19 bases. The CDR3 spans 17 residues. This CDR3 is CASTTITPRGNTGELFF. In DNA form, the CDR3 reads TGTGCCAGCACTACCATCACCCCCAGGGGGAACACCGGGGAGCTGTTTTTT.

V is TRBV7-2 and J is TRBJ2-7; no firm D call. The CDR3 runs 13 residues. CDR1 is SGHTA and CDR2 is FQGNSA in the germline V gene. V dropped 4 bases and J dropped 1 base, with 8 bases sitting between them. The CDR3 is CASSYADSYEQYF. The CDR3 bases are TGTGCCAGCAGCTACGCGGATTCCTACGAGCAGTACTTC.

This clonotype was observed a few times. CDR3 nucleotides: TGTGCCAGCAGCGACACCTGGACGGACGAGCAGTACTTC. This sequence encodes CASSDTWTDEQYF. The chain combines TRBV5-6 with TRBJ2-7; the D is unclear. Germline loops: CDR1 SGHDT, CDR2 YYEEEE. V shed 4 bases and J shed 5 bases, with 13 bases lying between them. The CDR3 loop spans 13 amino acids.

The chain recombines TRBV28 with TRBJ1-4; TRBD1 might be the D (6 bases). The V end was cut by 5 bases, the J end by 7 bases, with 17 bases between. Germline CDR1 reads MDHEN; CDR2 reads SYDVKM. CDR3 size: 15 residues. The CDR3 loop is CASSPRGTGTEKLFF. CDR3 sequence (DNA): TGTGCCAGCAGTCCGAGGGGTACAGGGACTGAAAAACTGTTTTTT.

CDR3 amino acids: CASSFSGASDTQYF. In nucleotides, the CDR3 is TGTGCCAGCAGTTTTTCTGGGGCGTCAGATACGCAGTATTTT. The gene calls are TRBV12-3 or TRBV12-4 and TRBJ2-3; D is perhaps TRBD1 (5 bases). The V and J ends lost 3 bases and 4 bases respectively, with 11 bases between them. The CDR3 sequence is 14 residues long.

J is TRBJ2-7 and V is TRBV15; 10 nucleotides agree with TRBD2. There are 16 residues in the CDR3. The J segment lost 5 bases and the V segment lost 1 base, leaving 8 bases of the junction unmatched. Germline assignment: CDR1 LNHNV and CDR2 YYDKDF (reference sequence). The chain's CDR3 is CATSRATLAGVDEQYF. CDR3 bases: TGTGCCACCAGCAGAGCCACCCTAGCGGGAGTCGACGAGCAGTACTTC. The entire variable domain, with the rest obtained from reference TRBV15 and TRBJ2-7, is as follows: DAMVIQNPRYQVTQFGKPVTLSCSQTLNHNVMYWYQQKSSQAPKLLFHYYDKDFNNEADTPDNFQSRRPNTSFCFLDIRSPGLGDTAMYLCATSRATLAGVDEQYFGPGTRLTVT.

The chain couples TRBV6-2 or TRBV6-3 to TRBJ2-2; D is unclear. Germline CDR1 reads MNHEY; CDR2 reads SVGEGT. V was clipped by 2 bases and J by 0 bases, with 7 bases between them. CDR3 length equals 15 residues. The CDR3 sequence: CASSYNPPNTGELFF. In DNA form, the CDR3 reads TGTGCCAGCAGTTACAATCCACCGAACACCGGGGAGCTGTTTTTT.

This clonotype was seen a handful of times. V and J are TRBV6-2 or TRBV6-3 and TRBJ2-3, with D possibly TRBD2 on 6 matching bases. V lost 6 bases, J lost 1 base, and 17 bases lay in between. CDR3 length: 16 amino acids. CDR1 MNHEY and CDR2 SVGEGT come from the germline V gene. This CDR3 is CASRSGPPLGTDTQYF. Written as DNA, the CDR3 is TGTGCCAGCAGGAGCGGGCCTCCTCTAGGCACAGATACGCAGTATTTT.

This clonotype has at least ten counts. The rearrangement uses TRBV7-9 and TRBJ1-2; D call uncertain. The length of the CDR3 is 13 residues. Per the germline V gene, CDR1 is SEHNR and CDR2 is FQNEAQ (reference sequence). V was cut by 0 bases and J by 6 bases, with 8 bases left in between. This chain's CDR3 is CASSLAAADGYTF. The CDR3 nucleotides read TGTGCCAGCAGCTTAGCGGCCGCGGATGGCTACACCTTC.

V is TRBV3-1 and J is TRBJ2-1; D possibly matches TRBD1 or TRBD2 (5 bases each). The CDR3 is 16 residues long. With 0 bases removed from V and 0 bases from J, the gap between germline ends came to 9 bases. Germline loops: CDR1 LGHDT, CDR2 YNNKEL (reference sequence). The CDR3 region is CASSQDLGVSYNEQFF. As DNA, the CDR3 is TGTGCCAGCAGCCAAGATCTGGGGGTCTCCTACAATGAGCAGTTCTTC.

The chain couples TRBV20-1 to TRBJ2-3, with 12 bases aligning to TRBD2. The ends lost 1 base at V and 2 bases at J; junction bases unmatched: 7. The CDR3 spans 17 residues. The germline CDR1 and CDR2 sequences are DFQATT and SNEGSKA (reference sequence). The CDR3 DNA reads as TGCAGTGCTAGAGCGACCGGGACTAGCGGGTCCACAGATACGCAGTATTTT. Protein: CSARATGTSGSTDTQYF.

This clonotype was counted only a few times. This rearrangement joins TRBV7-6 to TRBJ2-5; 9 nucleotides line up with TRBD2. The germline V gene has CDR1 SGHVS and CDR2 FNYEAQ. Trimming removed 5 bases from V and 3 bases from J; junction bases left unmatched: 4. The CDR3 totals 14 residues. CDR3 nucleotide sequence: TGTGCCAGCAGCCCTAGCGGGAAAGAAGAGACCCAGTACTTC. Its protein product is CASSPSGKEETQYF.

This clonotype was detected once. V gene TRBV5-6 combines with J gene TRBJ2-3, with D unresolved. The germline gives CDR1 SGHDT, CDR2 YYEEEE. The V end lost 4 bases, the J end lost 4 bases, and 10 bases lay between the germline ends. CDR3 length: 13 amino acids. CDR3 sequence (DNA): TGTGCCAGCAGCCTCGGTCTCCCAGATACGCAGTATTTT. Its protein is CASSLGLPDTQYF.

The V and J genes are TRBV4-1 and TRBJ2-3, with D unresolved. Germline CDR1 MGHRA, CDR2 YSYEKL. The CDR3 has 15 residues. V was cut by 0 bases and J by 6 bases, with 13 bases left in between. The CDR3 nucleotides read TGCGCCAGCAGCCAAGATGGAACATCCTCGGATACGCAGTATTTT. This encodes CASSQDGTSSDTQYF.